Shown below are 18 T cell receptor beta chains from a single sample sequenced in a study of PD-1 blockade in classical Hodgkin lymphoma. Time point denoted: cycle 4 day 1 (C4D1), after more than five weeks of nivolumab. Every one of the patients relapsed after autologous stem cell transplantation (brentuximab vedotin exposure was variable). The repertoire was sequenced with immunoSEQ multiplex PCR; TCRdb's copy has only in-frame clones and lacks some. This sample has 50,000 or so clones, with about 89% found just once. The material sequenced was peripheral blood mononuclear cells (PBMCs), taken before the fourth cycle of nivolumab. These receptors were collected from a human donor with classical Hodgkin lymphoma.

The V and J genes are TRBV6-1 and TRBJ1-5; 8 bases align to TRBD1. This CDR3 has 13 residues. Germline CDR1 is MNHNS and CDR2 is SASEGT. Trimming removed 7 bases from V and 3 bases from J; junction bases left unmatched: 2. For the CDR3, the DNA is TGTGCCAGCAAGGGACAGGTCAATCAGCCCCAGCATTTT. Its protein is CASKGQVNQPQHF.

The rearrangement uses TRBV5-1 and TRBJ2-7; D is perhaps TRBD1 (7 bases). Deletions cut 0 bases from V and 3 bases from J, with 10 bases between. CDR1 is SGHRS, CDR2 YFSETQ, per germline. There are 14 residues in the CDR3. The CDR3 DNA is TGCGCCAGCAGCTTGGCAGGGGGAGGCTACGAGCAGTACTTC. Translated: CASSLAGGGYEQYF.

This CDR3 is CASSFTSGGTDTQYF. The CDR3 region has the DNA TGTGCCAGCAGTTTTACATCCGGAGGCACAGATACGCAGTATTTT. This chain uses TRBV28 with TRBJ2-3, with D unresolved. V was trimmed by 3 bases and J by 1 base, leaving 11 bases between them. Germline V gives CDR1 MDHEN, CDR2 SYDVKM. The CDR3 is 15 residues long.

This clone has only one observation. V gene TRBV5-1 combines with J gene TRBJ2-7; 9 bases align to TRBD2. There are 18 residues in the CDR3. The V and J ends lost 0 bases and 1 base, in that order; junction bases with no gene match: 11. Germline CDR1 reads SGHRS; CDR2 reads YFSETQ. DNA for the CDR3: TGCGCCAGCAGCTTGGGCTCCCGACCCAGCGGGAGGTCCTACGAGCAGTACTTC. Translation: CASSLGSRPSGRSYEQYF. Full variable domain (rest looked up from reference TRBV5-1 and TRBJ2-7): KAGVTQTPRYLIKTRGQQVTLSCSPISGHRSVSWYQQTPGQGLQFLFEYFSETQRNKGNFPGRFSGRQFSNSRSEMNVSTLELGDSALYLCASSLGSRPSGRSYEQYFGPGTRLTVT.

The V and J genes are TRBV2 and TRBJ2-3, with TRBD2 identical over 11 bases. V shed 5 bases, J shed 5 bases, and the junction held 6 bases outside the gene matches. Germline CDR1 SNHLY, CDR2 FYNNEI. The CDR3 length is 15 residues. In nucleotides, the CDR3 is TGTGCCAGCAGTTTAGCGGGGGGGGTTGGAGATACGCAGTATTTT. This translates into CASSLAGGVGDTQYF.

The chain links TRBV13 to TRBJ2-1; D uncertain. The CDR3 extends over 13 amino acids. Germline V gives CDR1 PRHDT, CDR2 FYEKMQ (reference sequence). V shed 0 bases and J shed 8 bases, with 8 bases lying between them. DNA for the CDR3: TGTGCCAGCAGCTTAGGACACGCCGATGAGCAGTTCTTC. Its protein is CASSLGHADEQFF.

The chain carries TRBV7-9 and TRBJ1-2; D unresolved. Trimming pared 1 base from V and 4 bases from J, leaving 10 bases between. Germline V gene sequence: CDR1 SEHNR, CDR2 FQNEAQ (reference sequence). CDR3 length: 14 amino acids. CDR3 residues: CASSLGESFYGYTF. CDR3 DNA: TGTGCCAGCAGCTTAGGGGAGAGCTTCTATGGCTACACCTTC.

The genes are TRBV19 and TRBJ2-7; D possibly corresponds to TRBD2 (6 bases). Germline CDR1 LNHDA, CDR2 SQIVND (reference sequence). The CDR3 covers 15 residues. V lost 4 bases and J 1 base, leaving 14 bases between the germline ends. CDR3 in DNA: TGTGCCAGTAGTACAACCGGGACTGGGTCCTACGAGCAGTACTTC. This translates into CASSTTGTGSYEQYF.

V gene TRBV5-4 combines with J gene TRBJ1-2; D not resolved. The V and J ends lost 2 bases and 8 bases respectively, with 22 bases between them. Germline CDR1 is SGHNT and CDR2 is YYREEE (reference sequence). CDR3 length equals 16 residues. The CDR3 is CASSFEGRGEGGGYTF. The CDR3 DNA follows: TGTGCCAGCAGCTTTGAAGGCCGCGGGGAGGGAGGGGGCTACACCTTC.

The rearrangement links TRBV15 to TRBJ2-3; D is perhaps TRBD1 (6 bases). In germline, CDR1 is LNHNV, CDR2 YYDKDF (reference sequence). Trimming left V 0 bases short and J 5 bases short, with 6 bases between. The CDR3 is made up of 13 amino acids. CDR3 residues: CATSREGGDTQYF. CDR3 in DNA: TGTGCCACCAGCAGAGAAGGGGGAGATACGCAGTATTTT. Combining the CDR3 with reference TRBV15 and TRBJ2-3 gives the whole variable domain DAMVIQNPRYQVTQFGKPVTLSCSQTLNHNVMYWYQQKSSQAPKLLFHYYDKDFNNEADTPDNFQSRRPNTSFCFLDIRSPGLGDTAMYLCATSREGGDTQYFGPGTRLTVL.

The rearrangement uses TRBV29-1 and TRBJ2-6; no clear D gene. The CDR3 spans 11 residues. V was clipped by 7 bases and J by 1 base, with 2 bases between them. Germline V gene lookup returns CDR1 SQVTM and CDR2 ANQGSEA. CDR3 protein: CSGSGANVLTF. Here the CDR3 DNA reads TGCAGCGGTTCTGGGGCCAACGTCCTGACTTTC.

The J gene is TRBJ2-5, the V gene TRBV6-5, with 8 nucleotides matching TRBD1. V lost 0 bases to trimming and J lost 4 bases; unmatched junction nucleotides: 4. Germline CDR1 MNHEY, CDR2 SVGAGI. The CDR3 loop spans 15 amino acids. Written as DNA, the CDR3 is TGTGCCAGCAGTTACTCGGACAGGGTCCGAGAGACCCAGTACTTC. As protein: CASSYSDRVRETQYF.

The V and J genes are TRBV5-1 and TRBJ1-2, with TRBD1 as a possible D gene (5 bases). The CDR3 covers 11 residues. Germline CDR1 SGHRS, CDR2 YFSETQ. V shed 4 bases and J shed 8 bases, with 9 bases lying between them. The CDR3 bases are TGCGCCAGCAGCCATGGGGGAGGCTACACCTTC. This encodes CASSHGGGYTF.

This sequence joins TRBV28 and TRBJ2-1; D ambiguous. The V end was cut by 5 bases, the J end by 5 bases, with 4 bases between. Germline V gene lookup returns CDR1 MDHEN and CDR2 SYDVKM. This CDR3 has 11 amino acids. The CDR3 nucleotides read TGTGCCAGCAGTACGCACAATGAGCAGTTCTTC. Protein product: CASSTHNEQFF.

This chain's CDR3 is CASPLGSGPHNEQFF. The DNA for the CDR3 is TGTGCCAGTCCCCTGGGGAGCGGACCACACAATGAGCAGTTCTTC. This chain connects TRBV19 to TRBJ2-1, with D perhaps matching TRBD2 (5 bases). CDR3 length: 15 residues. The ends were cut back, 8 bases at V and 5 bases at J, with 19 bases in the middle. Germline values: CDR1 LNHDA, CDR2 SQIVND (reference sequence).

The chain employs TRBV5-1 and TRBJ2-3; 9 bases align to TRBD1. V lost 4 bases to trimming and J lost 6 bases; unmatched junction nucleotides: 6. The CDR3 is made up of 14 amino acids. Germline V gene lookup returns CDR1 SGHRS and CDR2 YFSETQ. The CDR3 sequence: CASSPGTGSDTQYF. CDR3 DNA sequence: TGCGCCAGCAGCCCTGGGACAGGGTCCGATACGCAGTATTTT. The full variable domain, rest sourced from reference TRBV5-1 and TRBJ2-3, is KAGVTQTPRYLIKTRGQQVTLSCSPISGHRSVSWYQQTPGQGLQFLFEYFSETQRNKGNFPGRFSGRQFSNSRSEMNVSTLELGDSALYLCASSPGTGSDTQYFGPGTRLTVL.

CDR3 DNA sequence: TGTGCCATCATGGCAGGCGTCCAAGAGACCCAGTACTTC. This encodes CAIMAGVQETQYF. The V gene is TRBV10-3, the J gene TRBJ2-5, with D unresolved. This CDR3 comprises 13 residues. Deletions cut 7 bases from V and 1 base from J, with 10 bases between. The germline CDR1 and CDR2 sequences are ENHRY and SYGVKD.

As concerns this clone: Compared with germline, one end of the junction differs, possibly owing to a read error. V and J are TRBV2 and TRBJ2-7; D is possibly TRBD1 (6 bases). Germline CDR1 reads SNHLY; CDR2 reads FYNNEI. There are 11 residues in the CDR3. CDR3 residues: CASSTGTLPHF. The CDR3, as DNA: TGTGCCAGCAGTACCGGGACACTCCCGCACTTC.